Presented here are 17 T cell receptor beta chains from one specimen sequenced in a study of cytomegalovirus exposure and HLA in healthy donors. This PCR relied on a set of 60 Vbeta primers and 13 Jbeta primers. The protocol was immunoSEQ multiplex PCR, while the TCRdb copy is restricted to in-frame clones and leaves out a portion. The sample contains 150,000 or so clones, more than 60% of which appear only once. Sequencing input: PBMCs. All receptors come from a woman aged 40 to 49 in good health and CMV-seropositive.

In its sample, this clone was seen once. The DNA for the CDR3 is TGTGCCAGAAGCTTCGGGACTAGCGGGGTAGTGCCCGCCAAAAACATTCAGTACTTC. Translating it yields CARSFGTSGVVPAKNIQYF. The V call is TRBV5-3, the J call TRBJ2-4; 13 bases are a match to TRBD2. TRBV5-3 is recorded as an ORF, its role being uncertain. The CDR3 is 19 residues long. Unmatched junction bases numbered 9, after V lost 2 bases and J lost 1 base.

This chain links TRBV18 with TRBJ1-2; no clear D gene. The germline gives CDR1 KGHSH, CDR2 LQKENI. The CDR3 loop spans 15 amino acids. The V end was cut by 3 bases, the J end by 2 bases, with 13 bases between. This CDR3 reads CASSPRSPENYGYTF. CDR3 nucleotides: TGTGCCAGCTCACCTCGAAGCCCCGAAAACTATGGCTACACCTTC.

This chain links TRBV4-2 with TRBJ1-4, with a weak D call TRBD1 (5 bases). CDR3 length equals 14 residues. Looked up from germline, CDR1 is LGHNA and CDR2 is YNFKEQ. Between the trimmed V and J ends, which lost 4 bases and 7 bases, there was a span of 13 bases. The CDR3 nucleotides are TGTGCCAGCAGCCCTACAGGTCATGGTGAAAAACTGTTTTTT. Its protein product is CASSPTGHGEKLFF.

This clone was seen a single time. The CDR3 spells CASSPPGQSMNTEAFF. The DNA of the CDR3 is TGTGCCAGCAGCCCTCCGGGACAGTCAATGAACACTGAAGCTTTCTTT. This chain links TRBV7-9 with TRBJ1-1; 7 bases map to TRBD1. V lost 5 bases and J lost 0; bases outside the gene matches: 9. The germline gives CDR1 SEHNR, CDR2 FQNEAQ (reference sequence). CDR3 length equals 16 residues.

The V call is TRBV7-2, the J call TRBJ1-1; D unclear. This CDR3 has 13 residues. Germline-derived CDR1 and CDR2 are SGHTA and FQGNSA. V lost 5 bases and J 0 bases, leaving 7 bases between the germline ends. The CDR3 protein is CASSPLLNTEAFF. DNA for the CDR3: TGTGCCAGCAGCCCCCTCCTGAACACTGAAGCTTTCTTT.

V and J are TRBV19 and TRBJ1-2; the match to TRBD1 covers 9 bases. Per germline, CDR1 LNHDA and CDR2 SQIVND (reference sequence). The CDR3 sequence is 15 residues long. After removal of 4 bases from V and 7 bases from J, the junction contained 10 bases not matched to a gene. Here the CDR3 DNA reads TGTGCCAGTAGTAAGACAGGGGGTGAGTCTGGTGGCTACACCTTC. Translation: CASSKTGGESGGYTF.

The V and J genes are TRBV29-1 and TRBJ2-1; possible D gene TRBD1, 5 bases. The V gene's germline CDR1 is SQVTM and CDR2 ANQGSEA. The V end was cut by 2 bases, the J end by 0 bases, with 11 bases between. The CDR3 spans 15 residues. For the CDR3, the DNA is TGCAGCGTTGAACGCCAGGGAAGCTCCTACAATGAGCAGTTCTTC. Protein sequence: CSVERQGSSYNEQFF.

The chain recombines TRBV2 with TRBJ2-2; 10 bases line up with TRBD1. The CDR3 runs to 14 residues. Germline V gene data show CDR1 as SNHLY and CDR2 as FYNNEI. Trimming took 11 bases from V and 6 from J; bases not matched to a gene: 9. CDR3 amino acids: CAGGQGGFSGELFF. The CDR3 nucleotides read TGTGCCGGAGGACAGGGGGGTTTTTCCGGGGAGCTGTTTTTT. The whole variable domain, filled in from reference TRBV2 and TRBJ2-2, reads EPEVTQTPSHQVTQMGQEVILRCVPISNHLYFYWYRQILGQKVEFLVSFYNNEISEKSEIFDDQFSVERPDGSNFTLKIRSTKLEDSAMYFCAGGQGGFSGELFFGEGSRLTVL.

As concerns this clone: The junction shows a germline mismatch at one end, possibly a read error. This rearrangement joins TRBV7-7 to TRBJ2-5; the match to TRBD2 covers 8 bases. CDR1 and CDR2 (germline): SSHAT, FNYEAQ (reference sequence). This CDR3 spans 15 amino acids. CDR3 protein: CASSLGGTSRETQYF. The DNA of the CDR3 is TGTGCTAGCAGCTTAGGAGGGACTAGTCGAGAGACCCAGTACTTC.

V and J are TRBV5-1 and TRBJ2-1, with 8 bases identical to TRBD2. V gave up 3 bases and J gave up 4 bases; unmatched junction bases: 12. From germline, CDR1 is SGHRS and CDR2 YFSETQ. This CDR3 has 17 residues. CDR3 DNA: TGCGCCAGCAGCTCCAATTCCGGGACTAGGATATACAATGAGCAGTTCTTC. Translating gives CASSSNSGTRIYNEQFF.

V gene TRBV11-2 combines with J gene TRBJ2-3, with D hard to call. V shed 1 base and J shed 0 bases, with 8 bases lying between them. The CDR3 loop spans 15 amino acids. Germline CDR1 is SGHAT and CDR2 is FQNNGV. The CDR3 reads CASSLGRISTDTQYF. DNA of the CDR3: TGTGCCAGCAGCTTAGGGCGGATTAGCACAGATACGCAGTATTTT.

The chain employs TRBV19 and TRBJ1-5; D is perhaps TRBD1 (6 bases). Germline CDR1 is LNHDA and CDR2 is SQIVND (reference sequence). Trimming removed 3 bases from V and 3 bases from J, with 9 bases in between. The CDR3 consists of 14 residues. The CDR3 spells CASSMDSYNQPQHF. The CDR3 DNA is TGTGCCAGTAGTATGGACAGCTACAATCAGCCCCAGCATTTT.

The rearrangement joins TRBV29-1 to TRBJ1-2; D may be TRBD1 (6 bases). Per the germline V gene, CDR1 is SQVTM and CDR2 is ANQGSEA. This CDR3 spans 15 amino acids. The V end was cut by 5 bases, the J end by 4 bases, with 20 bases between. The CDR3 spells CSVKKERGGVYGYTF. CDR3 sequence (DNA): TGCAGCGTTAAGAAAGAGAGGGGGGGTGTCTATGGCTACACCTTC.

V gene TRBV5-1 combines with J gene TRBJ2-7; 12 bases line up with TRBD1. The length of the CDR3 is 14 residues. Losses at the gene ends were 4 bases for V and 9 bases for J; bases not matched to a gene: 8. Per the germline V gene, CDR1 is SGHRS and CDR2 is YFSETQ. The CDR3 DNA reads TGCGCCAGCAGCACGAGGGGACAGGGGGCAGGGCAGTACTTC. It specifies CASSTRGQGAGQYF.

In this sample, this clone turned up a few times. The chain employs TRBV2 and TRBJ2-2; TRBD2 matches at 7 bases. This CDR3 region has 15 residues. From germline, CDR1 is SNHLY and CDR2 FYNNEI. V gave up 5 bases and J gave up 1 base; unmatched junction bases: 4. The CDR3 here is CASSRSGVNTGELFF. CDR3 bases: TGTGCCAGCAGTAGGAGCGGGGTGAACACCGGGGAGCTGTTTTTT.

This chain joins TRBV28 and TRBJ2-5; unclear D gene. The CDR3 length is 14 residues. The ends were cut back, 2 bases at V and 4 bases at J, with 11 bases in the middle. Germline CDR1 and CDR2: MDHEN and SYDVKM. CDR3 residues: CASSLRSLPETQYF. DNA of the CDR3: TGTGCCAGCAGTTTAAGGAGTCTCCCAGAGACCCAGTACTTC.

This clone was counted a few times. The chain carries TRBV18 and TRBJ1-5, with D perhaps TRBD1 (6 bases). The CDR3 extends over 16 amino acids. Germline values: CDR1 KGHSH, CDR2 LQKENI. Deletions cut 5 bases from V and 7 bases from J, with 21 bases between. DNA for the CDR3: TGTGCCAGCTCATCTAACCCCCAGGGGATAGGGCAGCCCCAGCATTTT. Protein sequence: CASSSNPQGIGQPQHF.